The 5 T cell receptor beta chains below come from one sample, sequenced in a study of identical twins. TCRdb fed the 5' RACE reads into MiXCR, producing one record per CDR3 protein. The sample has some 190,000 distinct CDR3 sequences, less than 20% seen once. The same data also went into a second study, on T cells expressing NK-cell markers.

Sequenced material: CD8+ T cells sorted from blood. The receptors originated from a woman between 18 and 29 years old in good health.

The chain carries TRBV9 and TRBJ2-3; D unclear. The ends were cut back, 0 bases at V and 1 base at J, with 12 bases in the middle. CDR3 length equals 16 residues. Germline lookup yields CDR1 SGDLS and CDR2 YYNGEE. CDR3 coding DNA: TGTGCCAGCAGCGTAGGTCCAGTTGGGGGCACAGATACGCAGTATTTT. This encodes CASSVGPVGGTDTQYF.

This clonotype was seen more than once but under ten times. The chain couples TRBV5-1 to TRBJ2-2; 10 bases fit TRBD2. The ends lost 3 bases at V and 7 bases at J; junction bases unmatched: 6. The CDR3 spans 15 residues. CDR1 and CDR2 (germline): SGHRS, YFSETQ. CDR3 protein: CASSSLAGAGGELFF. CDR3 DNA sequence: TGCGCCAGCAGCTCCCTAGCGGGAGCAGGCGGGGAGCTGTTTTTT.

V gene TRBV5-6 combines with J gene TRBJ2-4; 7 bases fit TRBD1. Germline-derived CDR1 and CDR2 are SGHDT and YYEEEE. The CDR3 spans 12 residues. Trimming removed 2 bases from V and 9 bases from J; junction bases left unmatched: 2. This CDR3 reads CASSLQGPIQYF. DNA of the CDR3: TGTGCCAGCAGCTTACAGGGGCCCATTCAGTACTTC.

The V gene is TRBV29-1, the J gene TRBJ2-7; D perhaps matches TRBD2 (5 bases). Germline-derived CDR1 and CDR2 are SQVTM and ANQGSEA. This CDR3 region has 15 residues. V was cut by 6 bases and J by 1 base, with 19 bases left in between. Here the CDR3 DNA reads TGCAGCGTCGCCTCGGGTAGCCGGGGATCCTACGAGCAGTACTTC. Its translation: CSVASGSRGSYEQYF.

The CDR3 DNA reads as TGTGCCAGCAGTAGACGACAAAGCTCCTACGAGCAGTACTTC. Amino acid sequence: CASSRRQSSYEQYF. The J gene is TRBJ2-7, the V gene TRBV27, with D unresolved. V dropped 5 bases and J dropped 0 bases, with 11 bases sitting between them. The CDR3 totals 14 residues. Germline lookup yields CDR1 MNHEY and CDR2 SMNVEV (reference sequence).